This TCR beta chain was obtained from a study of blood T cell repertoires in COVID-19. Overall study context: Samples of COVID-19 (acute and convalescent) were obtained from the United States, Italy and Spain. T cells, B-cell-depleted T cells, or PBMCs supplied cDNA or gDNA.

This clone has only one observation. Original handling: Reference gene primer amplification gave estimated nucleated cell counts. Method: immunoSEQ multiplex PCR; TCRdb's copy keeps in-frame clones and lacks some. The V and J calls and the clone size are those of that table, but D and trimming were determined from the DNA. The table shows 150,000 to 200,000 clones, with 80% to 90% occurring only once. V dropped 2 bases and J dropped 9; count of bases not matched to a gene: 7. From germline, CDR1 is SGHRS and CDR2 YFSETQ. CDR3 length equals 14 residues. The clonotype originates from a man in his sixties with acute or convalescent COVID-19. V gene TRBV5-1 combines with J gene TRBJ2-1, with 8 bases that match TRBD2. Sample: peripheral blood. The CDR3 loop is CASSLLAVVGEQFF. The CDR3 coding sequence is TGCGCCAGCAGCTTACTAGCGGTGGTAGGTGAGCAGTTCTTC.